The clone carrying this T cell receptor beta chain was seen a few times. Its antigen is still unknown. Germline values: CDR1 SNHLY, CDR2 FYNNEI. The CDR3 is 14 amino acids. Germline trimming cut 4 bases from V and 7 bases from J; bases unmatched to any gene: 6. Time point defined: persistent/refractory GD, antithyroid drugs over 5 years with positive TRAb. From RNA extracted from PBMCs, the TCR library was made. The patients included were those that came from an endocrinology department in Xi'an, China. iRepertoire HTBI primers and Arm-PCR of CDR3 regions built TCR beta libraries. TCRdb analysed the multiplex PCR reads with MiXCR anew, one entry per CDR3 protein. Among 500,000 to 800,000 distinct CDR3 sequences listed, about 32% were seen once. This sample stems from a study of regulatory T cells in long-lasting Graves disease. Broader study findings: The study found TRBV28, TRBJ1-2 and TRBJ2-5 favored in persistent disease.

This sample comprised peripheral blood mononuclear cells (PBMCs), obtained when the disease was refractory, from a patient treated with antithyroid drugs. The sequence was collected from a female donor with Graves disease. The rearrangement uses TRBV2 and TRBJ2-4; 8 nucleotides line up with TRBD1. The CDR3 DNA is TGTGCCAGCAGTGGAGGACAGGGTAGGAACATTCAGTACTTC. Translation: CASSGGQGRNIQYF.